Each of the 30 T cell receptor beta chains below was sequenced from the same sample in a study of CD8 T cells in ankylosing spondylitis. Study-level findings and limits: A TCR beta motif of eight or nine highly homologous variants seemed to mark ankylosing spondylitis blood.

TCRdb called the 5' RACE reads again in MiXCR, with one record for every CDR3 protein. Of 700,000 to 850,000 distinct CDR3 sequences in the sample, about 12% were seen once. Their target antigens are unknown. The source material was blood, either unsorted or a sorted T cell fraction (not recorded which). These receptors came from a male donor with ankylosing spondylitis.

This clonotype was counted many times. This rearrangement joins TRBV5-1 to TRBJ1-5; a possible D gene is TRBD1 (6 bases). The germline V gene has CDR1 SGHRS and CDR2 YFSETQ. There are 15 residues in the CDR3. Trimming cost V 4 bases and J 0 bases, with 11 bases left between them. This CDR3 is CASSPGANSNQPQHF. CDR3 bases: TGCGCCAGCAGCCCAGGGGCGAATAGCAATCAGCCCCAGCATTTT. Using reference TRBV5-1 and TRBJ1-5 for the parts outside the CDR3, the full variable domain is KAGVTQTPRYLIKTRGQQVTLSCSPISGHRSVSWYQQTPGQGLQFLFEYFSETQRNKGNFPGRFSGRQFSNSRSEMNVSTLELGDSALYLCASSPGANSNQPQHFGDGTRLSIL.

The rearrangement uses TRBV7-2 and TRBJ1-2; D is perhaps TRBD1 (5 bases). The CDR3 has 14 amino acids. Germline-derived CDR1 and CDR2 are SGHTA and FQGNSA. V lost 1 base, J lost 6 bases, and 12 bases lay in between. CDR3: CASSLGGRNHGYTF. DNA of the CDR3: TGTGCCAGCAGCTTAGGGGGCAGGAACCATGGCTACACCTTC.

This clonotype has a handful of counts. This sequence joins TRBV5-1 and TRBJ2-3, with 8 nucleotides matching TRBD1. This CDR3 spans 17 amino acids. Germline values: CDR1 SGHRS, CDR2 YFSETQ. The junction had 11 bases not matched to a gene; V was cut back by 1 base and J by 4 bases. CDR3 in DNA: TGCGCCAGCAGCTTGATGGGCAGGGGGCGCATCGCAGATACGCAGTATTTT. Translated, it gives CASSLMGRGRIADTQYF.

This clonotype was recorded at least ten times. The J gene is TRBJ1-5, the V gene TRBV7-2; D is unresolved. V was cut by 6 bases and J by 5 bases, with 14 bases left in between. Looked up from germline, CDR1 is SGHTA and CDR2 is FQGNSA. CDR3 length: 14 residues. Here the CDR3 reads CASSKVGRDQPQHF. The CDR3 bases are TGTGCCAGCAGTAAGGTGGGGAGGGATCAGCCCCAGCATTTT.

There are a few counts of this clonotype. This chain uses TRBV24-1 with TRBJ2-7; TRBD1 agrees at 12 bases. The V gene's germline CDR1 is KGHDR and CDR2 SFDVKD. With V trimmed by 3 bases and J by 6 bases, 11 bases remained unmatched. The length of the CDR3 is 17 residues. This chain's CDR3 is CATSDVSGTGGFVEQYF. The CDR3 bases are TGTGCCACCAGTGATGTGTCCGGGACAGGGGGCTTTGTCGAGCAGTACTTC.

This sequence joins TRBV5-1 and TRBJ2-6; tentative D call: TRBD1 (6 bases). V dropped 3 bases and J dropped 1 base, with 8 bases sitting between them. CDR1 is SGHRS, CDR2 YFSETQ, per germline. CDR3 length equals 15 residues. The CDR3 nucleotides are TGCGCCAGCAGCTCAGGGGCGTCTGGGGCCAACGTCCTGACTTTC. It codes for CASSSGASGANVLTF.

This clonotype was detected a few times. The chain is built from TRBV6-1 and TRBJ1-3; D is uncertain. V lost 7 bases, J lost 5 bases, and 15 bases lay in between. Per germline, CDR1 MNHNS and CDR2 SASEGT. This CDR3 is 14 amino acids long. The CDR3 DNA sequence: TGTGCCAGCATGCGGGCGGGGAAAAGAAACACCATATATTTT. Encoded protein: CASMRAGKRNTIYF.

In DNA, the CDR3 is TGCGCCAGCAGCTTGGGGGCAGTCACCAACTATGGCTACACCTTC. Its protein is CASSLGAVTNYGYTF. The chain joins TRBV5-1 to TRBJ1-2; D remains ambiguous. There are 15 residues in the CDR3. V dropped 0 bases and J dropped 2 bases, with 11 bases sitting between them. Germline-derived CDR1 and CDR2 are SGHRS and YFSETQ.

The chain combines TRBV10-3 with TRBJ1-1; D remains ambiguous. The CDR3 has 13 residues. Germline values: CDR1 ENHRY, CDR2 SYGVKD. Trimming took 7 bases from V and 2 from J, leaving 11 bases between them. In nucleotides, the CDR3 is TGTGCCATCAAGGAGGAACTCAACACTGAAGCTTTCTTT. Amino acids: CAIKEELNTEAFF.

V gene TRBV20-1 combines with J gene TRBJ2-3; the match to TRBD2 covers 8 bases. V lost 0 bases to trimming and J lost 3 bases; unmatched junction nucleotides: 8. The CDR3 runs to 16 residues. The germline CDR1 and CDR2 sequences are DFQATT and SNEGSKA (reference sequence). CDR3 sequence: CSARDQVLAVTDTQYF. CDR3 bases: TGCAGTGCTAGAGATCAGGTACTAGCGGTAACAGATACGCAGTATTTT.

The sample holds a few counts of this clonotype. This CDR3 is CATSDRSNGYTF. As DNA, the CDR3 is TGTGCCACCAGTGACAGGTCAAATGGCTACACCTTC. The V and J genes are TRBV24-1 and TRBJ1-2, with D hard to call. The germline V gene has CDR1 KGHDR and CDR2 SFDVKD. The CDR3 sequence is 12 residues long. V was trimmed by 4 bases and J by 6 bases, leaving 8 bases between them.

The chain carries TRBV6-1 and TRBJ2-7; 12 bases map to TRBD2. V gave up 6 bases and J gave up 2 bases; unmatched junction bases: 14. Germline lookup yields CDR1 MNHNS and CDR2 SASEGT. CDR3 size: 18 residues. The CDR3 DNA reads as TGTGCCAGCAGCCGCATCACCGGGACTAGCGGGCCCACCTACGAGCAGTACTTC. Translated: CASSRITGTSGPTYEQYF.

The chain couples TRBV20-1 to TRBJ2-7, with D perhaps being TRBD1 or TRBD2 (5 bases each). Germline V gene sequence: CDR1 DFQATT, CDR2 SNEGSKA (reference sequence). V was cut by 5 bases and J by 7 bases, with 21 bases left in between. This CDR3 is built from 14 residues. CDR3 in amino acids: CSAGESGTFGEQYF. The CDR3, as DNA: TGCAGTGCTGGGGAGTCCGGGACCTTTGGTGAGCAGTACTTC.

The chain recombines TRBV5-8 with TRBJ2-7; D is tentatively TRBD1 or TRBD2 (5 bases each). The CDR3 is made up of 15 amino acids. Germline CDR1 SGHTS, CDR2 YDEGEE. The V end lost 0 bases, the J end lost 0 bases, and 10 bases lay between the germline ends. The CDR3: CASSLEGRFSYEQYF. CDR3 sequence (DNA): TGTGCCAGCAGCTTGGAGGGACGTTTCTCCTACGAGCAGTACTTC. Full variable domain (outside the CDR3, taken from reference TRBV5-8 and TRBJ2-7): EAGVTQSPTHLIKTRGQQATLRCSPISGHTSVYWYQQALGLGLQFLLWYDEGEERNRGNFPPRFSGRQFPNYSSELNVNALELEDSALYLCASSLEGRFSYEQYFGPGTRLTVT.

The chain employs TRBV20-1 and TRBJ1-1; the D gene is possibly TRBD1 (6 bases). CDR1 DFQATT and CDR2 SNEGSKA come from the germline V gene (reference sequence). V gave up 5 bases and J gave up 7 bases, with 20 bases separating them. The CDR3 contains 14 residues. Here the CDR3 DNA reads TGCAGTGCTCGACAGGCTAGGGGCTTGGGTGAAGCTTTCTTT. Amino acid sequence: CSARQARGLGEAFF.

This clonotype has a count of ten or more. The rearrangement links TRBV20-1 to TRBJ2-3; tentative D call: TRBD2 (6 bases). V dropped 4 bases and J dropped 5 bases, with 22 bases sitting between them. The CDR3 length is 16 residues. Germline-derived CDR1 and CDR2 are DFQATT and SNEGSKA (reference sequence). The CDR3 coding sequence is TGCAGTGCTACTATAGCTGCGCGGGATCAGGTAGATACGCAGTATTTT. This gives the protein CSATIAARDQVDTQYF.

This clonotype was seen ten or more times. The chain carries TRBV6-2 or TRBV6-3 and TRBJ1-2; D remains unclear. V dropped 5 bases and J dropped 0 bases, with 10 bases sitting between them. CDR3 length: 14 residues. Germline assignment: CDR1 MNHEY and CDR2 SVGEGT. The CDR3 reads CASSLDGPNYGYTF. The CDR3 nucleotides are TGTGCCAGCAGTCTTGACGGACCTAACTATGGCTACACCTTC.

This clonotype was seen just once. The V call is TRBV2, the J call TRBJ2-5, with 7 bases that match TRBD2. Per the germline V gene, CDR1 is SNHLY and CDR2 is FYNNEI. The CDR3 spans 13 residues. With V trimmed by 4 bases and J by 5 bases, 4 bases remained unmatched. The CDR3 coding sequence is TGTGCCAGCAGTGGAGCGGGATATGAGACCCAGTACTTC. Amino acids: CASSGAGYETQYF.

This chain connects TRBV29-1 to TRBJ2-5, with a tentative D call TRBD2 (6 bases). V dropped 2 bases and J dropped 5 bases, with 12 bases sitting between them. The CDR3 covers 13 residues. Germline values: CDR1 SQVTM, CDR2 ANQGSEA. The CDR3 sequence is CSVEKSGVETQYF. The CDR3 region has the DNA TGCAGCGTTGAAAAATCGGGGGTGGAGACCCAGTACTTC. Full variable domain (outside the CDR3, taken from reference TRBV29-1 and TRBJ2-5): SAVISQKPSRDICQRGTSLTIQCQVDSQVTMMFWYRQQPGQSLTLIATANQGSEATYESGFVIDKFPISRPNLTFSTLTVSNMSPEDSSIYLCSVEKSGVETQYFGPGTRLLVL.

This clonotype was seen a few times. The rearrangement joins TRBV20-1 to TRBJ1-1; D gene ambiguous. Deletions cut 2 bases from V and 1 base from J, with 11 bases between. Germline V gene sequence: CDR1 DFQATT, CDR2 SNEGSKA (reference sequence). There are 14 residues in the CDR3. For the CDR3, the DNA is TGCAGTGCTAGACGGCCCAGCTCGAACACTGAAGCTTTCTTT. This codes for CSARRPSSNTEAFF.

This clonotype was picked up a small number of times. The CDR3 reads CASSQDWHYNEQFF. The CDR3 nucleotides read TGCGCCAGCAGCCAAGATTGGCACTACAATGAGCAGTTCTTC. The chain uses TRBV4-3 and TRBJ2-1; D is undetermined. V was trimmed by 0 bases and J by 3 bases, leaving 6 bases between them. In germline, CDR1 is LGHNA, CDR2 YSLEER. This CDR3 is 14 amino acids long.

The table lists this clonotype with a few counts. The rearrangement uses TRBV6-2 or TRBV6-3 and TRBJ2-1, with 13 positions matching TRBD2. Germline CDR1 and CDR2: MNHEY and SVGEGT. Trimming removed 5 bases from V and 4 bases from J; junction bases left unmatched: 11. The CDR3 totals 18 residues. The CDR3 region is CASSPWTSGSRFYNEQFF. The CDR3 DNA reads as TGTGCCAGCAGTCCGTGGACTAGCGGGAGCAGGTTTTACAATGAGCAGTTCTTC.

The rearrangement uses TRBV7-2 and TRBJ2-3, with D unclear. Trimming pared 5 bases from V and 4 bases from J, leaving 10 bases between. This CDR3 has 13 amino acids. Germline values: CDR1 SGHTA, CDR2 FQGNSA. The CDR3: CASSLVDPDTQYF. CDR3 DNA sequence: TGTGCCAGCAGCCTAGTAGACCCAGATACGCAGTATTTT.

This clonotype appeared a few times. The gene calls are TRBV9 and TRBJ2-1; perhaps TRBD2 as D (6 bases). This CDR3 contains 14 residues. Germline V gene sequence: CDR1 SGDLS, CDR2 YYNGEE. V was trimmed by 2 bases and J by 6 bases, leaving 12 bases between them. The CDR3 DNA is TGTGCCAGCAGCGTTCTCCCGGGAGCCAATGAGCAGTTCTTC. Translating it yields CASSVLPGANEQFF.

This clonotype was observed at least ten times. The chain links TRBV29-1 to TRBJ1-3, with D maybe TRBD1 (5 bases). The V gene lost 7 bases and the J gene lost 0 bases, with 16 bases spanning the gap. CDR1 is SQVTM, CDR2 ANQGSEA, per germline. CDR3 length: 15 amino acids. DNA for the CDR3: TGCAGCGCTACGGGACGCCCGAGCTCTGGAAACACCATATATTTT. Its protein product is CSATGRPSSGNTIYF. Filled out from reference TRBV29-1 and TRBJ1-3, the complete variable domain reads SAVISQKPSRDICQRGTSLTIQCQVDSQVTMMFWYRQQPGQSLTLIATANQGSEATYESGFVIDKFPISRPNLTFSTLTVSNMSPEDSSIYLCSATGRPSSGNTIYFGEGSWLTVV.

This clonotype was detected many times. The chain employs TRBV20-1 and TRBJ1-5; no clear D. Trimming took 2 bases from V and 3 from J, leaving 5 bases between them. The CDR3 loop spans 12 amino acids. The germline CDR1 and CDR2 sequences are DFQATT and SNEGSKA (reference sequence). CDR3 loop: CSARQPNQPQHF. In DNA, the CDR3 is TGCAGTGCTAGACAACCCAATCAGCCCCAGCATTTT.

This clonotype was recorded a few times. V and J are TRBV12-3 or TRBV12-4 and TRBJ1-6; TRBD1 is a possible D gene (5 bases). The V and J ends lost 2 bases and 11 bases respectively, with 10 bases between them. The CDR3 length is 13 residues. CDR3 sequence: CASSLRGQAPLHF. The DNA for the CDR3 is TGTGCCAGCAGTTTACGGGGCCAGGCACCCCTCCACTTT.

This clonotype came up many times. V usage is TRBV12-3 or TRBV12-4 and J usage is TRBJ2-5, with D unclear. V gave up 0 bases and J gave up 5 bases, with 4 bases separating them. The CDR3 length is 12 residues. The CDR3 DNA reads as TGTGCCAGCAGTTTAGCGTCCGAGACCCAGTACTTC. Translation: CASSLASETQYF.

This clonotype was counted between two and nine times. The chain employs TRBV7-9 and TRBJ2-7; 9 bases are shared with TRBD1. Trimming removed 4 bases from V and 9 bases from J; junction bases left unmatched: 7. The germline V gene encodes CDR1 SEHNR and CDR2 FQNEAQ (reference sequence). The CDR3 spans 13 residues. The chain's CDR3 is CASSSRDRARQYF. The CDR3 nucleotides read TGTGCCAGCAGCTCCCGGGACAGGGCTAGGCAGTACTTC.

This clonotype was counted many times. V gene TRBV20-1 combines with J gene TRBJ1-4; D gene unclear. Germline lookup yields CDR1 DFQATT and CDR2 SNEGSKA (reference sequence). V lost 1 base, J lost 8 bases, and 14 bases lay in between. The CDR3 spans 14 residues. CDR3 nucleotide sequence: TGCAGTGCTAGAGCTAAGGCAAAGGCGGAAAAACTGTTTTTT. Protein product: CSARAKAKAEKLFF.